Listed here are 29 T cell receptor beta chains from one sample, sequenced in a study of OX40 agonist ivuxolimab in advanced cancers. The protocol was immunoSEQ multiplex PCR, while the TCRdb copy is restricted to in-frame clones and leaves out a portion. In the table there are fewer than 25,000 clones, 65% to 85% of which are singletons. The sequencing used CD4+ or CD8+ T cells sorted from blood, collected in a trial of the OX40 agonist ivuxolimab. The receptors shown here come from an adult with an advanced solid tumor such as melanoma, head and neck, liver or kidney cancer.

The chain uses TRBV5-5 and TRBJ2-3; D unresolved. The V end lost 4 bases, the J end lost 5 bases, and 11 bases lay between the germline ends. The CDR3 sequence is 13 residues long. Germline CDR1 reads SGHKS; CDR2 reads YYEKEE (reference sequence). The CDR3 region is CASSPDHLDTQYF. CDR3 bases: TGTGCCAGCAGCCCGGATCACCTAGATACGCAGTATTTT. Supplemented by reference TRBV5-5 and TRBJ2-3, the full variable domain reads DAGVTQSPTHLIKTRGQQVTLRCSPISGHKSVSWYQQVLGQGPQFIFQYYEKEERGRGNFPDRFSARQFPNYSSELNVNALLLGDSALYLCASSPDHLDTQYFGPGTRLTVL.

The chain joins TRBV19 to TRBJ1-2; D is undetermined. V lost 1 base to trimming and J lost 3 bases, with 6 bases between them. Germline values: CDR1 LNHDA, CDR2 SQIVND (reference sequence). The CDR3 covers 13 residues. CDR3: CASSIVADYGYTF. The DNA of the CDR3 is TGTGCCAGTAGTATAGTGGCGGACTATGGCTACACCTTC.

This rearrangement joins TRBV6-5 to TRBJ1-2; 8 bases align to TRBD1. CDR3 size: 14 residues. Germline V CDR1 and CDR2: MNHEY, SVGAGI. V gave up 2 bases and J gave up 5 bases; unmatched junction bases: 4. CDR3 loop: CASSYPGGGYGYTF. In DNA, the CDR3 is TGTGCCAGCAGTTACCCAGGGGGCGGGTATGGCTACACCTTC.

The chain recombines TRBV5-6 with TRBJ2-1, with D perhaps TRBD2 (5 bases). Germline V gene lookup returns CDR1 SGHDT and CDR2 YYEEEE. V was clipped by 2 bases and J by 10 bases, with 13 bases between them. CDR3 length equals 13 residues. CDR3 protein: CASSFGPSSEQFF. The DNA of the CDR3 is TGTGCCAGCAGCTTTGGGCCCTCTAGCGAGCAGTTCTTC.

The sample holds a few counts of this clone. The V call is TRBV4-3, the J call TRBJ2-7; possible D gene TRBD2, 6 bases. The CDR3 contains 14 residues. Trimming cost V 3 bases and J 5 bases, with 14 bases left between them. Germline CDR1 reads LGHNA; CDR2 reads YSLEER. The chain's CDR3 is CASSQGGIWDEQYF. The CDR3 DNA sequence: TGCGCCAGCAGCCAGGGGGGTATTTGGGACGAGCAGTACTTC.

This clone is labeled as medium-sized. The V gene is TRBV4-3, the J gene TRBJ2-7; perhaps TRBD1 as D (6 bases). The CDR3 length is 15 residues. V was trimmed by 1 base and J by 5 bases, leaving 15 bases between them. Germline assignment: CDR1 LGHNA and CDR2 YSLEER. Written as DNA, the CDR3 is TGCGCCAGCAGCCAAGCTCGGGCAGGGGTTGACGAGCAGTACTTC. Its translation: CASSQARAGVDEQYF.

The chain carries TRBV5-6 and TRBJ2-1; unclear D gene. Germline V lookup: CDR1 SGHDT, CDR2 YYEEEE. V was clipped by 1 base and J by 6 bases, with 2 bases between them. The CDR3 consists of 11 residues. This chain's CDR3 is CASSLRNEQFF. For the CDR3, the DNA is TGTGCCAGCAGCTTGCGCAATGAGCAGTTCTTC. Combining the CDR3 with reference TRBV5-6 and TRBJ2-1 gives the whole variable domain DAGVTQSPTHLIKTRGQQVTLRCSPKSGHDTVSWYQQALGQGPQFIFQYYEEEERQRGNFPDRFSGHQFPNYSSELNVNALLLGDSALYLCASSLRNEQFFGPGTRLTVL.

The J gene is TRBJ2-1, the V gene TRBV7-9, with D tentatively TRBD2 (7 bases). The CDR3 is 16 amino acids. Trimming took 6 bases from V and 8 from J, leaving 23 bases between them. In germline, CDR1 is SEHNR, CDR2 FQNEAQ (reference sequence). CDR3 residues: CASSKGEQGGGDEQFF. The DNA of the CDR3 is TGTGCCAGCAGTAAAGGGGAACAAGGGGGGGGCGATGAGCAGTTCTTC.

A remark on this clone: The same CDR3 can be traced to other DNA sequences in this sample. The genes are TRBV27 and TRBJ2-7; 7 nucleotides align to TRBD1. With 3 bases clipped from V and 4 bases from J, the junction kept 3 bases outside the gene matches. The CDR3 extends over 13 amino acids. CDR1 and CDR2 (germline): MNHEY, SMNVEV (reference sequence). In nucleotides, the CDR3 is TGTGCCAGCAGTTTTAACAGGGGTTACGAGCAGTACTTC. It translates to CASSFNRGYEQYF.

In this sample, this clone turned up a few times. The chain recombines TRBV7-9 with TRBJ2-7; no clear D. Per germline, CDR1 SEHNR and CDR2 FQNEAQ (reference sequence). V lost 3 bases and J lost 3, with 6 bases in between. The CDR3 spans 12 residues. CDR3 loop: CASSLGYYEQYF. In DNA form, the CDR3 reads TGTGCCAGCAGCTTGGGCTACTACGAGCAGTACTTC.

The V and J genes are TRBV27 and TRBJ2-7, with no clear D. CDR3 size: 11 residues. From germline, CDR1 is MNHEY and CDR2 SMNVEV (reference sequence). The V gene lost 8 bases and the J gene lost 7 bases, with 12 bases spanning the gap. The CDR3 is CASRLLTEQYF. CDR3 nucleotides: TGTGCCAGCCGGCTGCTGACTGAGCAGTACTTC.

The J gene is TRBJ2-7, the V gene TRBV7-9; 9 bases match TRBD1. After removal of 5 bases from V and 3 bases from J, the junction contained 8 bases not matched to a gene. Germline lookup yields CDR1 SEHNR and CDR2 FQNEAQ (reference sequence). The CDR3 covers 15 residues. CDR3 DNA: TGTGCCAGCAGCCAGACCGGGACAGGGTACTACGAGCAGTACTTC. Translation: CASSQTGTGYYEQYF.

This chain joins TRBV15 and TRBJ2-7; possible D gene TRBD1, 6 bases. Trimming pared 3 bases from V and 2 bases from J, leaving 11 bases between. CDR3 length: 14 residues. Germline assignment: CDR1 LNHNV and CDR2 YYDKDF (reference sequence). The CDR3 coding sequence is TGTGCCACCAGCAGTTCGACAGGACCCTACGAGCAGTACTTC. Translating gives CATSSSTGPYEQYF.

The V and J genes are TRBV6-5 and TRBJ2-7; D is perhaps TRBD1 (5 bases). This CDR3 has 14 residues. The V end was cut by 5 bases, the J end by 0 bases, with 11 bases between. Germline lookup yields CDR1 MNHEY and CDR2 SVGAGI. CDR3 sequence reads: CASSPPDNSYEQYF. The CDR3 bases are TGTGCCAGCAGTCCCCCGGACAACTCCTACGAGCAGTACTTC.

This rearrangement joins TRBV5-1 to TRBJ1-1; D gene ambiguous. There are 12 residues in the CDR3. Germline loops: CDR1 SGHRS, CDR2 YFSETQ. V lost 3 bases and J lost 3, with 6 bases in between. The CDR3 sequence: CASSWGDTEAFF. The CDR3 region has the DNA TGCGCCAGCAGCTGGGGAGACACTGAAGCTTTCTTT.

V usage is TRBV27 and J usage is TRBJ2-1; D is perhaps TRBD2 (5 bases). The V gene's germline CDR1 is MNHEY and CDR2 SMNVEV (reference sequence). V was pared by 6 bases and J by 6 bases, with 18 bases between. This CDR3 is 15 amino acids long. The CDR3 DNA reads TGTGCCAGCAGCCTTTCCCCGGGGTTTCTCAATGAGCAGTTCTTC. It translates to CASSLSPGFLNEQFF.

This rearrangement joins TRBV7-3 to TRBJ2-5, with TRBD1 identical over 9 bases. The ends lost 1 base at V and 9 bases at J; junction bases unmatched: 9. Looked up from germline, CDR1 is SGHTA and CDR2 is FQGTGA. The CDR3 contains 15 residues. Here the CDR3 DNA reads TGTGCCAGCAGCTTAAATGGGGGACAGGGTGAGGCCCAGTACTTC. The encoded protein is CASSLNGGQGEAQYF.

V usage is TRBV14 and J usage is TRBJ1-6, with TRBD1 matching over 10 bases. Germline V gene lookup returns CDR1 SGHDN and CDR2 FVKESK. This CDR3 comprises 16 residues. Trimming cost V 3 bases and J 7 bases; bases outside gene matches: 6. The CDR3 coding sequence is TGTGCCAGCAGCCAGCGACAGGGGGCTAGAAATTCACCCCTCCACTTT. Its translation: CASSQRQGARNSPLHF. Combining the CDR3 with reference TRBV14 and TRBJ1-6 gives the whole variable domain EAGVTQFPSHSVIEKGQTVTLRCDPISGHDNLYWYRRVMGKEIKFLLHFVKESKQDESGMPNNRFLAERTGGTYSTLKVQPAELEDSGVYFCASSQRQGARNSPLHFGNGTRLTVT.

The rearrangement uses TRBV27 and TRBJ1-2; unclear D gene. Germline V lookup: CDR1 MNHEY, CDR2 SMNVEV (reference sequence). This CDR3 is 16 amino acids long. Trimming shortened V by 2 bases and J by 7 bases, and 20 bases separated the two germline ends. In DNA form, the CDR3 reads TGTGCCAGCAGTTTACAGCCAGGAGGCCCACTGGGTGGCTACACCTTC. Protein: CASSLQPGGPLGGYTF.

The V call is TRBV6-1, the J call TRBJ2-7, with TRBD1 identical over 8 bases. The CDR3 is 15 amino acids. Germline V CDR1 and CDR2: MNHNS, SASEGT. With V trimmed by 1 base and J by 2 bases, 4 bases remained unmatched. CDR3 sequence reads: CASSEEGTGPYEQYF. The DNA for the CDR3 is TGTGCCAGCAGTGAAGAAGGGACAGGCCCCTACGAGCAGTACTTC.

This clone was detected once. CDR3 amino acids: CASSQEAGAGTIYF. The CDR3 region has the DNA TGTGCCAGCAGCCAAGAAGCCGGCGCCGGCACCATATATTTT. The chain recombines TRBV4-2 with TRBJ1-3; D is uncertain. Germline V CDR1 and CDR2: LGHNA, YNFKEQ. The CDR3 runs to 14 residues. Trimming removed 0 bases at V and 9 bases at J, with 12 bases between.

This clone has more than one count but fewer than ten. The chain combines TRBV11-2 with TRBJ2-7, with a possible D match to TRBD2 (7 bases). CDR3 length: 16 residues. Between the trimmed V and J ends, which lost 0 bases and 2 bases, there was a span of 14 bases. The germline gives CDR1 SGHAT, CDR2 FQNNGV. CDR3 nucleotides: TGTGCCAGCAGCTTAGAATACGACGGGGGGCCCTACGAGCAGTACTTC. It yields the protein CASSLEYDGGPYEQYF.

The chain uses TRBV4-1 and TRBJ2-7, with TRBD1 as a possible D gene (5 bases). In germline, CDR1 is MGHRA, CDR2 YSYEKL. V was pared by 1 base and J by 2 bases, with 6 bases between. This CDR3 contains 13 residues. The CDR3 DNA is TGCGCCAGCAGCCAAGTACAGGCCTACGAGCAGTACTTC. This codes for CASSQVQAYEQYF.

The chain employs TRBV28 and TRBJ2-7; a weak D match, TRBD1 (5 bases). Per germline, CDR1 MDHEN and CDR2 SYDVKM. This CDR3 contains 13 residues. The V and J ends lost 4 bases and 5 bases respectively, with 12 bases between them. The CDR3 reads CASSYGRADEQYF. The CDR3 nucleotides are TGTGCCAGCAGTTACGGCAGGGCGGACGAGCAGTACTTC.

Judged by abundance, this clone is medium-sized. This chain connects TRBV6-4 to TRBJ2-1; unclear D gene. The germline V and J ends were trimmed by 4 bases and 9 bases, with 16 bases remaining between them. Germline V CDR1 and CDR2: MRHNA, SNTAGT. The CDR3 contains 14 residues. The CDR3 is CASSALGADGEQFF. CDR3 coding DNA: TGTGCCAGCAGTGCCCTAGGCGCGGACGGTGAGCAGTTCTTC.

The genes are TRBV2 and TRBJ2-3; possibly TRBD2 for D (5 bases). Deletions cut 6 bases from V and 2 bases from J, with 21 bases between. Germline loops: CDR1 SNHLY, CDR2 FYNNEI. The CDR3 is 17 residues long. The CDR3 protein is CASRGPMIAIHTDTQYF. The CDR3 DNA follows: TGTGCCAGCAGGGGCCCCATGATAGCGATTCACACAGATACGCAGTATTTT.

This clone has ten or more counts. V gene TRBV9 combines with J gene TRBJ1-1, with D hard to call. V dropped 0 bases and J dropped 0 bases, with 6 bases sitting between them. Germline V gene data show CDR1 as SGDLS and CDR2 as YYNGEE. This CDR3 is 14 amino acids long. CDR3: CASSVEIMNTEAFF. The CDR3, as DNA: TGTGCCAGCAGCGTAGAGATAATGAACACTGAAGCTTTCTTT.

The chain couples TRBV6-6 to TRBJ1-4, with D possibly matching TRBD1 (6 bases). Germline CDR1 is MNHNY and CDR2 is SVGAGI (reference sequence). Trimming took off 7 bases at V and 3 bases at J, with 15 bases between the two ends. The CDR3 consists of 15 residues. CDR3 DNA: TGTGCCAGCAACAACAGGGTTACCTCTAATGAAAAACTGTTTTTT. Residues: CASNNRVTSNEKLFF.

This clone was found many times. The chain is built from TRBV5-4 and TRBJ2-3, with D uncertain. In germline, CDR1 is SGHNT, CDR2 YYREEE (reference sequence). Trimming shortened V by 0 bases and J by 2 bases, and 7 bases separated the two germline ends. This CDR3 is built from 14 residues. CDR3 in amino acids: CASSLVDFTDTQYF. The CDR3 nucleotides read TGTGCCAGCAGCTTGGTAGATTTCACAGATACGCAGTATTTT.